This TCR beta chain is drawn from a study of cytomegalovirus exposure and HLA in healthy donors. General study results and limits: Rarity characterized most TCR sequences, yet some public TCRs appeared in many donors.

On this clone itself: Its target is not known.

With 60 Vbeta and 13 Jbeta primers, the PCR was carried out. The assay was immunoSEQ multiplex PCR, and TCRdb's table has in-frame clones only and misses some. The sample records roughly 190,000 clones, roughly four fifths being singletons. This TCR came from a man younger than 35 in good health and CMV-seronegative. Sequencing was carried out using PBMCs.

In nucleotides, the CDR3 is TGTGCCAGCAGCCGCCCCCGGGACACCTCCTACAATGAGCAGTTCTTC. This translates into CASSRPRDTSYNEQFF. The rearrangement uses TRBV7-2 and TRBJ2-1; maybe TRBD1 (6 bases). Germline V lookup: CDR1 SGHTA, CDR2 FQGNSA. The CDR3 covers 16 residues. Trimming took off 5 bases at V and 0 bases at J, with 14 bases between the two ends.